Listed here are 23 T cell receptor beta chains from one sample, sequenced in a study of cytomegalovirus exposure and HLA in healthy donors. Data came from immunoSEQ multiplex PCR; TCRdb stores just in-frame clones and leaves some out. This sample has approximately 160,000 clones; roughly nine tenths occur once, and the top ten carry roughly 3%. Sequencing was performed on PBMCs. Every receptor here comes from a young woman in good health and CMV-seropositive.

This chain connects TRBV11-2 to TRBJ2-2, with D perhaps matching TRBD2 (5 bases). This CDR3 comprises 19 residues. Germline loops: CDR1 SGHAT, CDR2 FQNNGV. V lost 7 bases and J 1 base, leaving 25 bases between the germline ends. CDR3 region: CASIRPFGRVGENTGELFF. The DNA for the CDR3 is TGTGCCAGCATCAGGCCGTTTGGGCGGGTGGGAGAGAACACCGGGGAGCTGTTTTTT.

Only one count was recorded for this clone. This CDR3 is CASRGRAEDTQYF. In nucleotides, the CDR3 is TGCGCCAGCAGGGGGAGGGCGGAAGATACGCAGTATTTT. This chain connects TRBV4-3 to TRBJ2-3; 7 bases agree with TRBD2. There are 13 residues in the CDR3. Germline CDR1 and CDR2: LGHNA and YSLEER. The V segment lost 6 bases and the J segment 5 bases; nucleotides outside the gene matches: 5.

The chain links TRBV5-5 to TRBJ1-2; possible D gene TRBD1, 5 bases. The CDR3 consists of 14 residues. CDR1 is SGHKS and CDR2 is YYEKEE in the germline V gene (reference sequence). The V end was cut by 6 bases, the J end by 5 bases, with 17 bases between. The CDR3 sequence is CASIATPGVYGYTF. In DNA, the CDR3 is TGTGCCAGCATCGCGACGCCGGGGGTTTATGGCTACACCTTC.

Of note for this clone: Germline is not matched at one junction end, which may reflect a read error. V usage is TRBV5-1 and J usage is TRBJ1-2; TRBD1 agrees at 7 bases. The CDR3 has 14 residues. Germline CDR1 reads SGHRS; CDR2 reads YFSETQ. CDR3 DNA: TGTGCCAGCAGCTTGACAGGGCCCAACTATGGCTACACCTTC. It specifies CASSLTGPNYGYTF.

This clone was observed a single time. The genes are TRBV6-5 and TRBJ2-4; TRBD2 might be the D (7 bases). Trimming removed 5 bases at V and 9 bases at J, with 11 bases between. CDR1 is MNHEY, CDR2 SVGAGI, per germline. The CDR3 is 12 residues long. The CDR3 sequence is CASSGGGGIQYF. As DNA, the CDR3 is TGTGCCAGCAGTGGGGGAGGGGGCATTCAGTACTTC.

The chain carries TRBV7-2 and TRBJ1-2; possible D gene TRBD1, 6 bases. Trimming shortened V by 5 bases and J by 6 bases, and 13 bases separated the two germline ends. CDR1 and CDR2 from the germline V gene are SGHTA and FQGNSA. The CDR3 extends over 13 amino acids. The CDR3 is CASSPNRAHGYTF. In DNA form, the CDR3 reads TGTGCCAGCAGCCCTAACAGGGCACATGGCTACACCTTC.

V usage is TRBV10-1 and J usage is TRBJ2-7; TRBD1 is a possible D gene (5 bases). Germline V gives CDR1 WNHNN, CDR2 SYGVQD (reference sequence). The CDR3 is made up of 13 amino acids. V lost 4 bases to trimming and J lost 4 bases, with 11 bases between them. For the CDR3, the DNA is TGCGCCAGCAGTGTGCAGGGCAGTTACGAGCAGTACTTC. Protein product: CASSVQGSYEQYF.

J is TRBJ2-3 and V is TRBV7-9; D call uncertain. Trimming removed 6 bases from V and 6 bases from J, with 13 bases in between. The CDR3 has 13 residues. The germline gives CDR1 SEHNR, CDR2 FQNEAQ (reference sequence). CDR3 bases: TGTGCCAGCAGTCCCGTTGCGGTTGATACGCAGTATTTT. It codes for CASSPVAVDTQYF.

The chain has TRBV2 and TRBJ2-3; tentative D call: TRBD1 (5 bases). There are 12 residues in the CDR3. With 7 bases removed from V and 5 bases from J, the gap between germline ends came to 10 bases. The germline gives CDR1 SNHLY, CDR2 FYNNEI. The CDR3 loop is CASKGAGDTQYF. The DNA for the CDR3 is TGTGCCAGCAAAGGGGCCGGAGATACGCAGTATTTT. The full variable domain, with the rest looked up from reference TRBV2 and TRBJ2-3, is EPEVTQTPSHQVTQMGQEVILRCVPISNHLYFYWYRQILGQKVEFLVSFYNNEISEKSEIFDDQFSVERPDGSNFTLKIRSTKLEDSAMYFCASKGAGDTQYFGPGTRLTVL.

The V and J genes are TRBV2 and TRBJ1-2, with D maybe TRBD1 (6 bases). The V and J ends lost 6 bases and 3 bases respectively, with 11 bases between them. Germline-derived CDR1 and CDR2 are SNHLY and FYNNEI. The CDR3 runs 13 residues. The CDR3 region has the DNA TGTGCCAGCAGAAACAGGGTGGACTATGGCTACACCTTC. Its translation is CASRNRVDYGYTF.

The V call is TRBV4-1, the J call TRBJ2-3, with no clear D. Germline CDR1 and CDR2: MGHRA and YSYEKL. Trimming removed 0 bases at V and 2 bases at J, with 18 bases between. This CDR3 has 18 amino acids. The CDR3 region has the DNA TGCGCCAGCAGCCAAGATCCCCAGTTACCCCATATCACAGATACGCAGTATTTT. Protein: CASSQDPQLPHITDTQYF.

J is TRBJ2-7 and V is TRBV10-3, with 10 positions matching TRBD2. Looked up from germline, CDR1 is ENHRY and CDR2 is SYGVKD. After removal of 6 bases from V and 5 bases from J, the junction contained 7 bases not matched to a gene. CDR3 length equals 14 residues. CDR3 DNA: TGTGCCATCAGACAAGCGGGAGGGTTCGACGAGCAGTACTTC. As protein: CAIRQAGGFDEQYF.

The rearrangement uses TRBV4-2 and TRBJ1-2; TRBD1 aligns across 7 bases. CDR1 and CDR2 (germline): LGHNA, YNFKEQ. V was pared by 1 base and J by 6 bases, with 20 bases of the junction left unmatched. This CDR3 spans 19 amino acids. Here the CDR3 DNA reads TGTGCCAGCAGCCAAGGACGCGAAGAGGCTAGGGGACAGACGGATGGCTACACCTTC. It translates to CASSQGREEARGQTDGYTF.

The chain carries TRBV19 and TRBJ2-7; D gene ambiguous. Germline lookup yields CDR1 LNHDA and CDR2 SQIVND (reference sequence). The ends were cut back, 6 bases at V and 0 bases at J, with 9 bases in the middle. The CDR3 extends over 13 amino acids. In nucleotides, the CDR3 is TGTGCCAGTAGCCCCAGTTTCTCCTACGAGCAGTACTTC. Protein sequence: CASSPSFSYEQYF. The full variable domain, its missing parts supplied by reference TRBV19 and TRBJ2-7, is DGGITQSPKYLFRKEGQNVTLSCEQNLNHDAMYWYRQDPGQGLRLIYYSQIVNDFQKGDIAEGYSVSREKKESFPLTVTSAQKNPTAFYLCASSPSFSYEQYFGPGTRLTVT.

J is TRBJ1-1 and V is TRBV18; TRBD1 matches at 9 bases. The J segment lost 1 base and the V segment lost 6 bases, leaving 9 bases of the junction unmatched. CDR1 and CDR2 (germline): KGHSH, LQKENI. CDR3 length: 16 residues. The CDR3 here is CASSRGQGKWNTEAFF. Here the CDR3 DNA reads TGTGCCAGCTCGCGAGGACAGGGGAAATGGAACACTGAAGCTTTCTTT.

The chain employs TRBV5-1 and TRBJ2-1; TRBD2 agrees at 7 bases. In germline, CDR1 is SGHRS, CDR2 YFSETQ. The V and J ends lost 4 bases and 0 bases, in that order; junction bases with no gene match: 7. The CDR3 is made up of 16 amino acids. In nucleotides, the CDR3 is TGCGCCAGCAGCCATAGTCCGGGGGGCTCCTACAATGAGCAGTTCTTC. Protein: CASSHSPGGSYNEQFF.

Turning to this clone: This sequence may be a read error, since a much larger clone differs from it by one base. This chain uses TRBV6-5 with TRBJ2-3; maybe TRBD2 (7 bases). Trimming removed 2 bases at V and 4 bases at J, with 10 bases between. Germline loops: CDR1 MNHEY, CDR2 SVGAGI. The CDR3 runs 14 residues. In DNA, the CDR3 is TGTGCCAGCAGTTACGGGGGGGCCTCAGATACGCAGTATTTT. Its protein is CASSYGGASDTQYF.

The chain couples TRBV14 to TRBJ1-1; TRBD1 agrees at 7 bases. The CDR3 sequence is 15 residues long. Germline assignment: CDR1 SGHDN and CDR2 FVKESK. After removal of 4 bases from V and 6 bases from J, the junction contained 11 bases not matched to a gene. This chain's CDR3 is CASSPNRGADPEAFF. Here the CDR3 DNA reads TGTGCCAGCAGCCCGAACAGGGGAGCTGACCCTGAAGCTTTCTTT.

The genes are TRBV6-1 and TRBJ2-7, with a tentative D call TRBD2 (6 bases). The germline V gene has CDR1 MNHNS and CDR2 SASEGT. Trimming removed 1 base from V and 7 bases from J, with 17 bases in between. The CDR3 contains 15 residues. The CDR3 loop reads CASSEGRGYYREQYF. The CDR3 bases are TGTGCCAGCAGTGAAGGGCGGGGCTATTACCGAGAGCAGTACTTC.

The V gene is TRBV4-2, the J gene TRBJ2-1; 8 bases line up with TRBD1. J gave up 6 bases and V 4 bases, and 8 bases lay outside the gene matches. Germline lookup yields CDR1 LGHNA and CDR2 YNFKEQ. The CDR3 sequence is 15 residues long. The CDR3 loop is CASSPGGTGGNEQFF. The CDR3 nucleotides are TGTGCCAGCAGCCCTGGAGGGACAGGAGGCAATGAGCAGTTCTTC.

On this clone: Compared with germline, one end of the junction differs, possibly owing to a read error. This rearrangement joins TRBV30 to TRBJ2-7; D is perhaps TRBD2 (5 bases). The CDR3 has 15 residues. Germline V lookup: CDR1 GTSNPN, CDR2 SVGIG (reference sequence). The CDR3 nucleotides are TGTGCCTGGAGTTCTTTCCGGGTCAGAGACTACGGGCAGTACTTC. Protein: CAWSSFRVRDYGQYF.

This clone was seen just once. This chain joins TRBV2 and TRBJ2-1; tentative D call: TRBD2 (5 bases). V was shortened by 7 bases and J by 3 bases, with 25 bases between the two germline ends. Germline assignment: CDR1 SNHLY and CDR2 FYNNEI. The length of the CDR3 is 18 residues. This chain's CDR3 is CASTSADLALRGYNEQFF. The CDR3 coding sequence is TGTGCCAGCACTTCTGCAGACTTAGCCCTCCGGGGCTACAATGAGCAGTTCTTC.

The DNA of the CDR3 is TGTGCCAGCAGTTACTCGCCAGGGAAAACTGAAAAACTGTTTTTT. This translates into CASSYSPGKTEKLFF. The V call is TRBV6-5, the J call TRBJ1-4; tentatively, D is TRBD1 (5 bases). Germline CDR1 MNHEY, CDR2 SVGAGI. CDR3 size: 15 residues. Trimming removed 0 bases from V and 7 bases from J, with 12 bases in between.